This entry lists 24 T cell receptor beta chains sequenced from one sample in a study of T-cell reconstitution after alpha-beta-depleted transplantation in children. The TCRbeta library incorporated unique molecular identifiers. TCRdb passed the PCR reads through MiXCR, listing each CDR3 protein once. The sample lists 750,000 to 950,000 distinct CDR3 sequences; about 15% were seen once. Material: PBMCs, mostly from graft donor cells, obtained 360 days after TCRalphabeta/CD19-depleted stem cell transplant. All receptors come from a male patient aged 5 to 17 who had a stem cell transplant for acute lymphoblastic leukemia, so the T cells may come from the graft donor.

This clonotype was seen many times. V is TRBV4-1 and J is TRBJ2-1; maybe TRBD2 (5 bases). Deletions cut 0 bases from V and 4 bases from J, with 13 bases between. The CDR3 has 16 residues. The V gene's germline CDR1 is MGHRA and CDR2 YSYEKL. CDR3 loop: CASSQDPGLDYNEQFF. CDR3 nucleotides: TGCGCCAGCAGCCAAGATCCAGGACTTGATTACAATGAGCAGTTCTTC.

This clonotype was observed a few times. CDR3 in amino acids: CASHKYEQYF. The CDR3 nucleotides read TGTGCCAGCCATAAATACGAGCAGTACTTC. The V call is TRBV27, the J call TRBJ2-7; D gene unclear. Germline V gene data show CDR1 as MNHEY and CDR2 as SMNVEV (reference sequence). The CDR3 consists of 10 residues. Trimming shortened V by 8 bases and J by 4 bases, and 6 bases separated the two germline ends.

The J gene is TRBJ1-1, the V gene TRBV2, with 7 bases matching TRBD1. CDR1 SNHLY and CDR2 FYNNEI come from the germline V gene. J was trimmed by 4 bases and V by 5 bases; bases with no gene match: 10. The CDR3 is 15 residues long. The CDR3 here is CASSRRGSGSTEAFF. CDR3 nucleotides: TGTGCCAGCAGTCGCAGGGGGTCAGGGAGCACTGAAGCTTTCTTT.

The CDR3 loop reads CASSLDGTELYGYTF. As DNA, the CDR3 is TGTGCCAGCAGCTTGGACGGGACGGAGCTCTATGGCTACACCTTC. This sequence joins TRBV5-5 and TRBJ1-2; a possible D gene is TRBD1 (5 bases). Per the germline V gene, CDR1 is SGHKS and CDR2 is YYEKEE (reference sequence). V lost 0 bases and J 4 bases, leaving 13 bases between the germline ends. The CDR3 totals 15 residues.

This clonotype was seen a few times. This chain joins TRBV6-2 or TRBV6-3 and TRBJ2-7, with a tentative D call TRBD1 (5 bases). This CDR3 has 12 amino acids. V lost 5 bases and J 3 bases, leaving 8 bases between the germline ends. Looked up from germline, CDR1 is MNHEY and CDR2 is SVGEGT. CDR3 sequence reads: CASSDSYYEQYF. In DNA form, the CDR3 reads TGTGCCAGCAGTGACAGCTACTACGAGCAGTACTTC.

The chain is built from TRBV24-1 and TRBJ2-7; 9 nucleotides agree with TRBD2. CDR1 and CDR2 from the germline V gene are KGHDR and SFDVKD. V dropped 5 bases and J dropped 3; count of bases not matched to a gene: 7. The CDR3 covers 15 residues. The CDR3 sequence: CATSGNSGRGYEQYF. The CDR3 nucleotides are TGTGCCACCAGTGGGAATAGCGGGAGAGGCTACGAGCAGTACTTC.

In this sample, this clonotype turned up a few times. The chain uses TRBV5-1 and TRBJ2-3; the match to TRBD1 covers 7 bases. The V and J ends lost 1 base and 4 bases, in that order; junction bases with no gene match: 3. The germline gives CDR1 SGHRS, CDR2 YFSETQ. The length of the CDR3 is 14 residues. The CDR3 DNA reads TGCGCCAGCAGCTTGAGGGGGCCGGCAGATACGCAGTATTTT. Translation gives CASSLRGPADTQYF.

This clonotype was counted only a few times. The chain has TRBV27 and TRBJ1-1; D is unclear. CDR1 and CDR2 from the germline V gene are MNHEY and SMNVEV (reference sequence). The CDR3 contains 13 residues. V was shortened by 8 bases and J by 3 bases, with 13 bases between the two germline ends. The CDR3 protein is CASRGIGYTEAFF. The CDR3 DNA reads as TGTGCCAGCCGCGGGATAGGGTACACTGAAGCTTTCTTT.

This clonotype was detected a few times. The chain joins TRBV20-1 to TRBJ2-7; weak D call: TRBD2 (6 bases). This CDR3 region has 14 residues. Trimming took off 3 bases at V and 4 bases at J, with 16 bases between the two ends. The germline V gene encodes CDR1 DFQATT and CDR2 SNEGSKA (reference sequence). The CDR3 loop is CSASLRGSGYEQYF. CDR3 sequence (DNA): TGCAGTGCTAGTTTGCGGGGCTCGGGTTACGAGCAGTACTTC.

This clonotype has ten or more counts. The chain couples TRBV5-1 to TRBJ2-2, with a possible D match to TRBD1 (6 bases). This CDR3 is 14 amino acids long. CDR1 SGHRS and CDR2 YFSETQ come from the germline V gene. V lost 0 bases, J lost 6 bases, and 9 bases lay in between. The CDR3 region has the DNA TGCGCCAGCAGCTTGGAAGGGGGTCCCGGGGAGCTGTTTTTT. The encoded protein is CASSLEGGPGELFF.

In its sample, this clonotype was seen many times. The chain links TRBV20-1 to TRBJ2-1, with TRBD2 matching 7 bases. Germline V gene data show CDR1 as DFQATT and CDR2 as SNEGSKA (reference sequence). The CDR3 loop spans 16 amino acids. Unmatched junction bases numbered 6, after V lost 0 bases and J lost 1 base. CDR3 amino acids: CSARDSGRQSYNEQFF. The DNA of the CDR3 is TGCAGTGCTAGAGATTCCGGGAGGCAGTCCTACAATGAGCAGTTCTTC.

This clonotype was detected only a few times. The chain carries TRBV5-1 and TRBJ2-3; TRBD2 might be the D (6 bases). V was cut by 5 bases and J by 0 bases, with 16 bases left in between. Germline V gene lookup returns CDR1 SGHRS and CDR2 YFSETQ. CDR3 length: 16 residues. Here the CDR3 DNA reads TGCGCCAGCAGAACGACAACGGGAGTGAGCACAGATACGCAGTATTTT. Translation: CASRTTTGVSTDTQYF. Drawing the rest from reference TRBV5-1 and TRBJ2-3, the complete variable domain is KAGVTQTPRYLIKTRGQQVTLSCSPISGHRSVSWYQQTPGQGLQFLFEYFSETQRNKGNFPGRFSGRQFSNSRSEMNVSTLELGDSALYLCASRTTTGVSTDTQYFGPGTRLTVL.

This clonotype was seen a few times. The V and J genes are TRBV20-1 and TRBJ2-5, with 7 bases matching TRBD2. Germline CDR1 and CDR2: DFQATT and SNEGSKA (reference sequence). This CDR3 is built from 14 residues. V trimming: 3 bases; J trimming: 3 bases; junction bases outside the gene matches: 7. The CDR3 DNA sequence: TGCAGTGCTAGCTCAGGACTAGTCGAAGAGACCCAGTACTTC. Encoded protein: CSASSGLVEETQYF.

On this clonotype: Likely a read error: the CDR3 ends without its conserved phenylalanine or tryptophan. The chain links TRBV18 to TRBJ2-3; no definite D call. Germline V lookup: CDR1 KGHSH, CDR2 LQKENI. This CDR3 is 17 amino acids long. Trimming shortened V by 0 bases and J by 2 bases, and 15 bases separated the two germline ends. This CDR3 is CASSPPQRRDFTDTQYL. CDR3 coding DNA: TGTGCCAGCTCACCACCGCAGAGGCGAGACTTCACAGATACGCAGTATCTT.

This clonotype was observed a handful of times. This chain joins TRBV12-3 or TRBV12-4 and TRBJ2-7; 7 bases map to TRBD2. The CDR3 totals 14 residues. J lost 2 bases, V lost 4 bases, and 5 bases had no gene match. The CDR3 loop reads CASSWASGPYEQYF. CDR3 bases: TGTGCCAGCAGTTGGGCTAGCGGACCCTACGAGCAGTACTTC.

The V gene is TRBV20-1, the J gene TRBJ2-1; D gene unclear. The germline gives CDR1 DFQATT, CDR2 SNEGSKA (reference sequence). There are 15 residues in the CDR3. V gave up 3 bases and J gave up 0 bases, with 12 bases separating them. CDR3 loop: CSASSRPSSYNEQFF. The CDR3 region has the DNA TGCAGTGCTAGCTCTAGGCCTAGCTCCTACAATGAGCAGTTCTTC.

The sample holds many counts of this clonotype. The rearrangement joins TRBV3-1 to TRBJ2-3, with TRBD2 identical over 13 bases. CDR3 size: 17 residues. Germline values: CDR1 LGHDT, CDR2 YNNKEL (reference sequence). After removal of 1 base from V and 4 bases from J, the junction contained 5 bases not matched to a gene. CDR3 DNA: TGTGCCAGCAGCCAAGGCGGACTAGCGGGAGTAGCAGATACGCAGTATTTT. It encodes CASSQGGLAGVADTQYF.

This clonotype was picked up many times. This rearrangement joins TRBV27 to TRBJ2-7; D is perhaps TRBD2 (5 bases). Between the trimmed V and J ends, which lost 4 bases and 0 bases, there was a span of 7 bases. The CDR3 contains 13 residues. Germline V gene sequence: CDR1 MNHEY, CDR2 SMNVEV (reference sequence). The CDR3 here is CASSSGSSYEQYF. The CDR3 DNA reads TGTGCCAGCAGTTCGGGGAGCTCCTACGAGCAGTACTTC.

In its sample, this clonotype was seen a few times. This rearrangement joins TRBV7-2 to TRBJ2-7, with 7 bases matching TRBD2. V was pared by 7 bases and J by 4 bases, with 13 bases of the junction left unmatched. This CDR3 has 15 amino acids. Per the germline V gene, CDR1 is SGHTA and CDR2 is FQGNSA. DNA of the CDR3: TGTGCCAGCAACCGATATCTAGCGGAGGGGTACGAGCAGTACTTC. This codes for CASNRYLAEGYEQYF.

The chain is built from TRBV2 and TRBJ2-1, with 9 bases aligning to TRBD2. The CDR3 has 15 residues. V was clipped by 3 bases and J by 4 bases; unmatched bases: 4. The V gene's germline CDR1 is SNHLY and CDR2 FYNNEI. Here the CDR3 reads CASSDTGLAYNEQFF. The CDR3 DNA reads as TGTGCCAGCAGTGACACGGGACTAGCTTACAATGAGCAGTTCTTC.

This clonotype was recorded a few times. The V call is TRBV20-1, the J call TRBJ2-1; possible D gene TRBD2, 6 bases. Trimming took 3 bases from V and 6 from J, leaving 18 bases between them. Germline loops: CDR1 DFQATT, CDR2 SNEGSKA (reference sequence). CDR3 length: 15 amino acids. For the CDR3, the DNA is TGCAGTGCTAGGCCCGGCGGGAATCCTCCCAATGAGCAGTTCTTC. Translation gives CSARPGGNPPNEQFF.

The sample holds many counts of this clonotype. This rearrangement joins TRBV6-5 to TRBJ1-6; D unresolved. Germline lookup yields CDR1 MNHEY and CDR2 SVGAGI. The CDR3 contains 12 residues. V lost 4 bases and J 7 bases, leaving 5 bases between the germline ends. CDR3 coding DNA: TGTGCCAGCAGTTTCACCAATTCACCCCTCCACTTT. Translating gives CASSFTNSPLHF.

This clonotype was detected many times. The chain employs TRBV5-1 and TRBJ1-5; D uncertain. This CDR3 contains 13 residues. Between the trimmed V and J ends, which lost 1 base and 6 bases, there was a span of 8 bases. The germline CDR1 and CDR2 sequences are SGHRS and YFSETQ. DNA for the CDR3: TGCGCCAGCAGCTTGCAGGTGGGTCAGCCCCAGCATTTT. It codes for CASSLQVGQPQHF.

This clonotype was counted between two and nine times. The chain recombines TRBV27 with TRBJ1-1; 7 positions match TRBD1. The CDR3 loop spans 15 amino acids. V shed 6 bases and J 1 base; nucleotides not matched to a gene: 8. CDR1 is MNHEY and CDR2 is SMNVEV in the germline V gene (reference sequence). The CDR3 loop reads CASSFIGTANTEAFF. The CDR3 nucleotides are TGTGCCAGCAGCTTTATCGGGACAGCGAACACTGAAGCTTTCTTT.